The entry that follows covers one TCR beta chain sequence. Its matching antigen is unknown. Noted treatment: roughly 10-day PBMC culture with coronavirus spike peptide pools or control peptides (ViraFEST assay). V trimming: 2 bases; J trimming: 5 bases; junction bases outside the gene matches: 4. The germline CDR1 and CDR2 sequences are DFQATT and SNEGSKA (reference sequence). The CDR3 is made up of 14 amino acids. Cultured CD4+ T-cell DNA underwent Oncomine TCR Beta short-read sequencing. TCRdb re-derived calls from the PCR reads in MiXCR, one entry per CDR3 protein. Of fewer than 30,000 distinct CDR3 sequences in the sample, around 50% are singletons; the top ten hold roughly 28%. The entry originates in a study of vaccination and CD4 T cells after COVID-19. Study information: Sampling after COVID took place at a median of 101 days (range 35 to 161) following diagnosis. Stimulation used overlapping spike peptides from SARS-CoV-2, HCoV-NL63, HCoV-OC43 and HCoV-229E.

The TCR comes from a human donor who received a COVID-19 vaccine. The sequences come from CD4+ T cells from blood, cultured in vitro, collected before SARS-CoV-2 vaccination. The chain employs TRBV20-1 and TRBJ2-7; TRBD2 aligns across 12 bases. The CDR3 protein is CSARLAGGHDEQYF. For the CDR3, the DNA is TGCAGTGCTAGACTAGCGGGGGGGCACGACGAGCAGTACTTC.